This passage covers 5 T cell receptor beta chains from one sample sequenced in a study of T cells in tumors after PD-1 blockade. The data were produced by immunoSEQ multiplex PCR, yet TCRdb's version contains in-frame clones alone and is incomplete. This table holds approximately 60,000 clones, roughly 70% found once. The material sequenced was PBMCs, taken after anti-PD-1 treatment. Source of these receptors: a human donor with basal cell carcinoma.

A few counts support this clone. This chain links TRBV4-1 with TRBJ2-3; 10 bases are a match to TRBD1. Unmatched junction bases numbered 5, after V lost 3 bases and J lost 5 bases. Germline-derived CDR1 and CDR2 are MGHRA and YSYEKL. The CDR3 loop spans 15 amino acids. The CDR3 here is CASSQGQGWLDTQYF. The CDR3 DNA reads TGCGCCAGCAGCCAGGGACAGGGGTGGTTAGATACGCAGTATTTT.

In this sample, this clone turned up a few times. This chain links TRBV6-6 with TRBJ1-2, with 8 bases matching TRBD1. Germline-derived CDR1 and CDR2 are MNHNY and SVGAGI (reference sequence). With V trimmed by 0 bases and J by 8 bases, 11 bases remained unmatched. There are 16 residues in the CDR3. The CDR3 DNA follows: TGTGCCAGCAGTTACTCCCGGACAGGGACGAGGGAGGGCTACACCTTC. This codes for CASSYSRTGTREGYTF.

V gene TRBV10-1 combines with J gene TRBJ2-2; 10 bases map to TRBD2. The V gene's germline CDR1 is WNHNN and CDR2 SYGVQD (reference sequence). The CDR3 is 16 residues long. V was clipped by 0 bases and J by 4 bases; unmatched bases: 2. CDR3 in amino acids: CASSESTSGFTGELFF. As DNA, the CDR3 is TGCGCCAGCAGTGAGTCGACTAGCGGGTTCACCGGGGAGCTGTTTTTT.

This chain uses TRBV28 with TRBJ1-4; the match to TRBD1 covers 9 bases. Per the germline V gene, CDR1 is MDHEN and CDR2 is SYDVKM. With 5 bases clipped from V and 4 bases from J, the junction kept 5 bases outside the gene matches. The CDR3 contains 15 residues. This CDR3 reads CASSPQGAFNEKLFF. The CDR3 nucleotides read TGTGCCAGCAGTCCACAGGGGGCGTTTAATGAAAAACTGTTTTTT.

This clone appeared a few times. The CDR3 loop is CSAGWGAERGYTF. The CDR3 DNA sequence: TGCAGCGCCGGGTGGGGGGCAGAACGTGGCTACACCTTC. The chain uses TRBV29-1 and TRBJ1-2, with D possibly being TRBD1 (6 bases). Trimming removed 7 bases at V and 7 bases at J, with 19 bases between. This CDR3 spans 13 amino acids. Germline values: CDR1 SQVTM, CDR2 ANQGSEA.